This entry lists 19 T cell receptor beta chains sequenced from one sample in a study of neurological immune-mediated disorders. TCRdb re-called the 5' RACE reads through MiXCR, storing one row per CDR3 protein. The table records more than 45,000 distinct CDR3 sequences, approximately 10% of them present only once. The sample was PBMCs. The receptor source for this set is a man between 60 and 75 years old in good health.

This clonotype was recorded at least ten times. This chain uses TRBV20-1 with TRBJ2-1; 8 bases fit TRBD2. Trimming removed 4 bases from V and 9 bases from J; junction bases left unmatched: 5. CDR3 length: 12 amino acids. Germline values: CDR1 DFQATT, CDR2 SNEGSKA (reference sequence). The CDR3 reads CSANSGVGEQFF. CDR3 DNA sequence: TGCAGTGCTAATAGCGGGGTTGGTGAGCAGTTCTTC.

This clonotype has a count of ten or more. CDR3 coding DNA: TGTGCCAGCAGCGATAGCGGGGGGACGTACAATGAGCAGTTCTTC. Amino acids: CASSDSGGTYNEQFF. The gene calls are TRBV7-3 and TRBJ2-1; 10 nucleotides align to TRBD2. Trimming at V came to 5 bases and at J to 4 bases, leaving 5 bases not matched to a gene. Germline V gives CDR1 SGHTA, CDR2 FQGTGA. The CDR3 is 15 amino acids.

The V and J genes are TRBV5-1 and TRBJ2-7; 14 nucleotides align to TRBD2. The CDR3 length is 15 residues. V was clipped by 5 bases and J by 3 bases; unmatched bases: 4. Germline-derived CDR1 and CDR2 are SGHRS and YFSETQ. The CDR3 protein is CASRSGTSGSYEQYF. Written as DNA, the CDR3 is TGCGCCAGCAGGTCCGGGACTAGCGGGAGCTACGAGCAGTACTTC.

This clonotype came up many times. V usage is TRBV6-6 and J usage is TRBJ2-1; TRBD1 aligns across 7 bases. Looked up from germline, CDR1 is MNHNY and CDR2 is SVGAGI (reference sequence). The CDR3 covers 15 residues. V lost 5 bases and J lost 5; bases outside the gene matches: 9. CDR3 in DNA: TGTGCCAGCAGTGACAAACGACAGGGCGACAATGAGCAGTTCTTC. This codes for CASSDKRQGDNEQFF.

The chain employs TRBV7-6 and TRBJ2-1; TRBD2 agrees at 14 bases. V shed 5 bases, J shed 9 bases, and the junction held 12 bases outside the gene matches. This CDR3 is built from 17 residues. Germline V lookup: CDR1 SGHVS, CDR2 FNYEAQ. The CDR3 nucleotides read TGTGCCAGCAGCGCTTCCGGGACTAGCGGGGGTCGGGGTGAGCAGTTCTTC. This translates into CASSASGTSGGRGEQFF.

The chain employs TRBV7-7 and TRBJ1-3; no reliable D call. Germline V gene sequence: CDR1 SSHAT, CDR2 FNYEAQ (reference sequence). V lost 11 bases and J lost 0, with 14 bases in between. This CDR3 has 14 amino acids. CDR3: CAPPAIYSGNTIYF. CDR3 nucleotide sequence: TGTGCCCCTCCGGCCATTTACTCTGGAAACACCATATATTTT.

V and J are TRBV7-2 and TRBJ1-1; 8 positions match TRBD1. J gave up 4 bases and V 5 bases, and 9 bases lay outside the gene matches. The germline V gene has CDR1 SGHTA and CDR2 FQGNSA. The CDR3 is 15 residues long. The CDR3 region has the DNA TGTGCCAGCAGCCCTAGGGACAGGTTGGGCACTGAAGCTTTCTTT. Residues: CASSPRDRLGTEAFF.

This clonotype was counted ten times or more. The chain has TRBV5-5 and TRBJ1-5, with TRBD1 identical over 7 bases. CDR3 size: 14 residues. With V trimmed by 3 bases and J by 1 base, 1 base remained unmatched. CDR1 SGHKS and CDR2 YYEKEE come from the germline V gene (reference sequence). The CDR3 sequence is CASSWDRSNQPQHF. For the CDR3, the DNA is TGTGCCAGCAGCTGGGACAGAAGCAATCAGCCCCAGCATTTT.

The sample holds many counts of this clonotype. The chain carries TRBV3-1 and TRBJ2-7, with TRBD1 matching over 8 bases. Germline values: CDR1 LGHDT, CDR2 YNNKEL (reference sequence). The CDR3 covers 14 residues. V dropped 4 bases and J dropped 7; count of bases not matched to a gene: 9. CDR3 bases: TGTGCCAGCAGCCCCGAACAGGGGGTTTGGGAGCAGTACTTC. Its protein is CASSPEQGVWEQYF.

This clonotype occurred many times. This rearrangement joins TRBV11-2 to TRBJ1-1; no definite D call. Germline assignment: CDR1 SGHAT and CDR2 FQNNGV. The ends were cut back, 4 bases at V and 0 bases at J, with 6 bases in the middle. The CDR3 loop spans 13 amino acids. DNA of the CDR3: TGTGCCAGCAGCTACCGGTTGAACACTGAAGCTTTCTTT. Protein: CASSYRLNTEAFF.

This clonotype has at least ten counts. The chain employs TRBV5-6 and TRBJ1-2; 7 nucleotides agree with TRBD1. The germline CDR1 and CDR2 sequences are SGHDT and YYEEEE. This CDR3 spans 14 amino acids. V lost 5 bases to trimming and J lost 7 bases; unmatched junction nucleotides: 11. The CDR3 DNA reads as TGTGCCAGCAGGCTGACAGGGAGCAACGCTGGCTACACCTTC. Residues: CASRLTGSNAGYTF. The complete variable domain, with remaining parts taken from reference TRBV5-6 and TRBJ1-2, reads DAGVTQSPTHLIKTRGQQVTLRCSPKSGHDTVSWYQQALGQGPQFIFQYYEEEERQRGNFPDRFSGHQFPNYSSELNVNALLLGDSALYLCASRLTGSNAGYTFGSGTRLTVV.

In its sample, this clonotype was seen many times. The chain joins TRBV14 to TRBJ2-3; D may be TRBD1 or TRBD2 (5 bases each). The germline V gene has CDR1 SGHDN and CDR2 FVKESK. The CDR3 runs 16 residues. V was shortened by 3 bases and J by 6 bases, with 19 bases between the two germline ends. This chain's CDR3 is CASSQSPGPPGDTQYF. CDR3 DNA: TGTGCCAGCAGCCAGTCACCGGGACCCCCCGGTGATACGCAGTATTTT. The complete variable domain, with remaining parts taken from reference TRBV14 and TRBJ2-3, reads EAGVTQFPSHSVIEKGQTVTLRCDPISGHDNLYWYRRVMGKEIKFLLHFVKESKQDESGMPNNRFLAERTGGTYSTLKVQPAELEDSGVYFCASSQSPGPPGDTQYFGPGTRLTVL.

The chain joins TRBV6-2 or TRBV6-3 to TRBJ2-7, with 8 nucleotides matching TRBD1. The CDR3 totals 15 residues. Looked up from germline, CDR1 is MNHEY and CDR2 is SVGEGT. V lost 6 bases to trimming and J lost 2 bases; unmatched junction nucleotides: 9. The CDR3, as DNA: TGTGCCAGCAGGATAACCGGGACAGGCCCCTACGAGCAGTACTTC. Amino acid sequence: CASRITGTGPYEQYF.

The CDR3 DNA reads TGTGCCAGCAGCTTGGGCCCCCGGACAGGGGGCTACAATGAGCAGTTCTTC. Amino acids: CASSLGPRTGGYNEQFF. V usage is TRBV5-5 and J usage is TRBJ2-1; TRBD1 aligns across 10 bases. CDR1 and CDR2 from the germline V gene are SGHKS and YYEKEE (reference sequence). The CDR3 spans 17 residues. Trimming took 0 bases from V and 3 from J; bases not matched to a gene: 6.

The gene calls are TRBV11-2 and TRBJ2-1; the D gene is possibly TRBD2 (7 bases). Germline V gene data show CDR1 as SGHAT and CDR2 as FQNNGV. The CDR3 extends over 16 amino acids. V lost 5 bases to trimming and J lost 5 bases, with 19 bases between them. DNA of the CDR3: TGTGCCAGCAGCAAAGAACCGGGGGGCCCAAACAATGAGCAGTTCTTC. The encoded protein is CASSKEPGGPNNEQFF.

This clonotype showed up many times. The chain links TRBV4-2 to TRBJ2-5, with TRBD1 matching over 7 bases. Germline loops: CDR1 LGHNA, CDR2 YNFKEQ. The V gene end was trimmed by 1 base and the J gene end by 4 bases; junction bases not matched to a gene: 3. The CDR3 is made up of 14 amino acids. CDR3 residues: CASSQGQGGETQYF. The CDR3 DNA follows: TGTGCCAGCAGCCAAGGACAGGGCGGAGAGACCCAGTACTTC.

This clonotype has at least ten counts. This rearrangement joins TRBV20-1 to TRBJ2-1; 11 nucleotides line up with TRBD2. The CDR3 sequence is 20 residues long. Germline values: CDR1 DFQATT, CDR2 SNEGSKA (reference sequence). V gave up 3 bases and J gave up 4 bases; unmatched junction bases: 20. DNA of the CDR3: TGCAGTGCTAGGGATCTTCCGTTAGCGGGGGGGTCCACCTTATACAATGAGCAGTTCTTC. It codes for CSARDLPLAGGSTLYNEQFF.

In this sample, this clonotype turned up many times. The CDR3 protein is CSARVPSENDEQYF. CDR3 nucleotide sequence: TGCAGTGCTAGAGTGCCCTCGGAAAACGACGAGCAGTACTTC. The chain joins TRBV20-1 to TRBJ2-7, with D unclear. The CDR3 has 14 residues. The germline CDR1 and CDR2 sequences are DFQATT and SNEGSKA (reference sequence). V gave up 1 base and J gave up 5 bases, with 15 bases separating them.

This clonotype was seen at least ten times. The chain is built from TRBV11-2 and TRBJ2-3; D call uncertain. The CDR3 length is 13 residues. Germline CDR1 reads SGHAT; CDR2 reads FQNNGV. The V and J ends lost 3 bases and 0 bases respectively, with 4 bases between them. The CDR3 loop is CASSLGSTDTQYF. In nucleotides, the CDR3 is TGTGCCAGCAGCTTGGGGAGCACAGATACGCAGTATTTT.